A selection of T cell receptor beta chains follows, all from one sample in a study of blood T cell repertoires in COVID-19. The repertoire was sequenced with immunoSEQ multiplex PCR; TCRdb's copy has only in-frame clones and lacks some. The sample holds about 100,000 clones, roughly nine tenths seen once. The specimen sequenced was peripheral blood. Every receptor here comes from a man aged 45 to 65 with active COVID-19. Each CDR3 is given with its conserved first and last residue.

v_call,j_call,cdr3_aa
TRBV9,TRBJ2-2,CASSPWTGGIGNTGELFF
TRBV18,TRBJ1-2,CASSPNAGGSYGYTF
TRBV29-1,TRBJ1-2,CSVIGGGSNTF
TRBV7-2,TRBJ1-2,CASSLTGENGYTF
TRBV4-1,TRBJ1-6,CASSQPGQGKDSPLHF
TRBV27,TRBJ2-6,CASSFHRAGANVLTF
TRBV5-6,TRBJ2-3,CASSPGHLSTDTQYF
TRBV24-1,TRBJ2-6,CATSDSPGTGSGANVLTF
TRBV6-1,TRBJ1-2,CASSDAGGYGYTF
TRBV11-2,TRBJ1-4,CASSRTGGNEKLFF
TRBV5-1,TRBJ2-1,CASSLDAGTPRNEQFF
TRBV9,TRBJ2-1,CASSVEAPGSGIGGGYNEQFF
TRBV11-2,TRBJ2-5,CASRERTGVGTQYF
TRBV19,TRBJ2-1,CASSGGIAGGSLHNEQFF
TRBV6-6,TRBJ1-2,CASRLYGQGIQF
TRBV3-1/TRBV3-2,TRBJ1-1,CASSQESRNTEAFF
TRBV21-1,TRBJ1-6,CASSNSMTPGGQGLPEEGLHF
TRBV7-9,TRBJ2-3,CASMQGTVTQYF
TRBV18,TRBJ2-2,CASSPRPLLVTTGELFF
TRBV6-5,TRBJ1-1,CASSYRVNGNTEAFF
TRBV29-1,TRBJ2-1,CSVEHSGGIYNEQFF
TRBV6-6,TRBJ2-3,CASSVAGSKSDTQYF
TRBV3-1/TRBV3-2,TRBJ1-6,CASSLRDTFGSPLHF
TRBV15,TRBJ1-3,CATSRSDRGLVGNTIYF
TRBV24-1,TRBJ2-1,CATSDLGRGINEQFF
TRBV14,TRBJ1-1,CASSLTGMNTEAFF
TRBV7-8,TRBJ2-1,CASSPTPGTGAGEQFF
TRBV5-1,TRBJ1-2,CASSLSDTGYGYTF
TRBV19,TRBJ2-2,CATTQGWGGELFF
TRBV3-1/TRBV3-2,TRBJ1-5,CASSPTGNSNQPQHF
TRBV5-1,TRBJ1-6,CASSLETGGGDSPLHF
TRBV5-5,TRBJ1-5,CASSPRTGTGNQPQHF
TRBV10-3,TRBJ2-6,CAISGSGTGVGANVLTF
TRBV6-5,TRBJ2-1,CASRQGLDGNNEQFF
TRBV23-1,TRBJ2-5,CASRNPATSEPQETQYF
TRBV5-1,TRBJ2-6,CASSLAPAGGNSGANVLTF
TRBV29-1,TRBJ2-1,CSVWSSGRGYNEQFF
TRBV9,TRBJ2-2,CASSVNIGQGAGELFF
TRBV7-2,TRBJ1-3,CASSLKGTGSGNTIYF
TRBV2,TRBJ1-5,CASIGTDNQPQHF
TRBV5-4,TRBJ1-2,CASSLSGSSYGYTF
TRBV18,TRBJ1-1,CASSRAGTGRNTEAFF
TRBV6-1,TRBJ1-1,CASSEAGASEAFF
TRBV6-5,TRBJ1-1,CASRESVGVTEAFF
TRBV18,TRBJ2-5,CASSPPLTGYQETQYF
TRBV18,TRBJ2-4,CASSKGDGAKNIQYF
TRBV2,TRBJ2-2,CASTKEGLLGGELFF
TRBV5-6,TRBJ1-4,CASSLQGAELTNEKLFF
TRBV10-2,TRBJ1-5,CASTRTENQPQHF
TRBV6-5,TRBJ2-1,CASSKQGRDEQFF
TRBV5-1,TRBJ1-1,CASSLTSFTEAFF
TRBV9,TRBJ2-2,CASSTPGQGAGELFF
TRBV7-7,TRBJ2-5,CASSLGPGGPETQYF
TRBV11-2,TRBJ2-2,CASSSTPGLNTGELFF
TRBV11-2,TRBJ1-1,CASSLSLEGTEAFF
TRBV18,TRBJ2-5,CASSQGQRVSPPYF
TRBV4-1,TRBJ1-1,CASSQDKTEAFF
TRBV30,TRBJ1-5,CAWSGGPNQPQHF
TRBV15,TRBJ1-1,CATSRAQGGLTEAFF